One and the same sample provided the 24 T cell receptor beta chains below, sequenced in a study of tumor-infiltrating lymphocytes in oesophageal squamous cell carcinoma. MiXCR, applied by TCRdb to the PCR reads, yields one record per CDR3 protein. The sample holds 10,000 to 15,000 distinct CDR3 sequences, 45% to 65% seen once. Material: esophageal tumor tissue. These TCRs come from a female donor with esophageal squamous cell carcinoma.

The chain is built from TRBV7-6 and TRBJ2-7, with unresolved D. The DNA end is a closer match to TRBJ2-1, so the J assignment may be wrong. This CDR3 comprises 14 residues. The germline V gene has CDR1 SGHVS and CDR2 FNYEAQ. DNA for the CDR3: TGTGCCAGCAGCTTGTGGCGAACCGGGAATGAGCAGTTCTTC. This gives the protein CASSLWRTGNEQFF.

Only one count was recorded for this clonotype. V usage is TRBV7-8 and J usage is TRBJ2-5, with TRBD1 identical over 7 bases. The assigned J gene may be wrong: the sequence end matches TRBJ2-1 better. The CDR3 has 16 amino acids. CDR1 and CDR2 (germline): SGHVS, FQNEAQ. The CDR3 loop is CASSLTGETSYNEQFF. In nucleotides, the CDR3 is TGTGCCAGCAGCTTAACAGGGGAGACCTCCTACAATGAGCAGTTCTTC.

Points on this clonotype: As the CDR3 is not closed by the conserved phenylalanine or tryptophan, this likely results from a read error. The DNA is omitted, as the CDR3 cannot be located on it reliably, and the CDR3 follows TCRdb's listing. The rearrangement uses TRBV11-1 and TRBJ2-6; the DNA was not used to check the table's D call, TRBD1. Both ends counted, the CDR3 spans 8 residues. Looked up from germline, CDR1 is SGHAT and CDR2 is FQDESV (reference sequence). The CDR3: CASSLEGV.

This chain joins TRBV6-1 and TRBJ2-5; 8 bases align to TRBD1. J lost 4 bases, V lost 6 bases, and 10 bases had no gene match. The CDR3 runs 15 residues. Germline loops: CDR1 MNHNS, CDR2 SASEGT. CDR3 protein: CASRTGQGLGETQYF. CDR3 sequence (DNA): TGTGCCAGCAGGACCGGACAGGGCCTCGGAGAGACCCAGTACTTC.

V gene TRBV7-2 combines with J gene TRBJ2-1; 9 nucleotides agree with TRBD2. The CDR3 consists of 18 residues. With 0 bases clipped from V and 6 bases from J, the junction kept 12 bases outside the gene matches. Per the germline V gene, CDR1 is SGHTA and CDR2 is FQGNSA. In nucleotides, the CDR3 is TGTGCCAGCAGCTTAGCGAGTACCGCCGGGACTAGCCTCAATGAGCAGTTCTTC. Its translation: CASSLASTAGTSLNEQFF.

The V gene is TRBV12-3 or TRBV12-4, the J gene TRBJ1-1; perhaps TRBD1 as D (5 bases). V was trimmed by 3 bases and J by 2 bases, leaving 13 bases between them. The CDR3 has 15 amino acids. The CDR3 sequence: CASSFSGTPNTEAFF. The CDR3 coding sequence is TGTGCCAGCAGTTTTTCGGGGACCCCAAACACTGAAGCTTTCTTT.

About this clonotype itself: The junction shows a germline mismatch at one end, possibly a read error. This CDR3 reads CASSSGLVETQYF. The CDR3 DNA sequence: TGTGCTAGCAGCTCCGGACTAGTAGAGACCCAGTACTTC. The chain links TRBV7-6 to TRBJ2-5; TRBD2 matches at 7 bases. CDR3 size: 13 residues. Germline-derived CDR1 and CDR2 are SGHVS and FNYEAQ.

There are a few counts of this clonotype. This chain uses TRBV7-2 with TRBJ2-3; no clear D gene. V dropped 2 bases and J dropped 4 bases, with 10 bases sitting between them. The CDR3 extends over 14 amino acids. CDR1 is SGHTA and CDR2 is FQGNSA in the germline V gene. The CDR3 here is CASSLSHNSDTQYF. CDR3 sequence (DNA): TGTGCCAGCAGCTTAAGTCATAACTCAGATACGCAGTATTTT.

This clonotype is large (0.1 to 1%) within its sample. The rearrangement links TRBV27 to TRBJ2-3, with D possibly TRBD2 on 5 matching bases. The CDR3 is 13 amino acids. V shed 0 bases and J shed 6 bases, with 7 bases lying between them. The germline V gene encodes CDR1 MNHEY and CDR2 SMNVEV (reference sequence). DNA of the CDR3: TGTGCCAGCAGTTTATCGAGGGTGGATACGCAGTATTTT. Translated, it gives CASSLSRVDTQYF.

This clonotype ranks as medium-sized (0.01 to 0.1%). The chain employs TRBV7-6 and TRBJ2-5, with 8 bases identical to TRBD2. The germline V gene has CDR1 SGHVS and CDR2 FNYEAQ. V shed 5 bases and J 2 bases; nucleotides not matched to a gene: 7. The CDR3 contains 15 residues. Here the CDR3 DNA reads TGTGCCAGCAGCCGAGTTCCGGGGGGGCAAGAGACCCAGTACTTC. Its protein is CASSRVPGGQETQYF.

The V and J genes are TRBV7-3 and TRBJ2-1, with 12 bases identical to TRBD2. The CDR3 sequence is 19 residues long. V dropped 8 bases and J dropped 0; count of bases not matched to a gene: 14. Germline V gene lookup returns CDR1 SGHTA and CDR2 FQGTGA. DNA of the CDR3: TGTGCCAGCGGCCAGAGGACTAGCGGGGACTACTCCTCCTACAATGAGCAGTTCTTC. As protein: CASGQRTSGDYSSYNEQFF.

The rearrangement joins TRBV20-1 to TRBJ1-2, with D unclear. Germline CDR1 and CDR2: DFQATT and SNEGSKA (reference sequence). There are 12 residues in the CDR3. The germline V and J ends were trimmed by 1 base and 2 bases, with 5 bases remaining between them. The DNA of the CDR3 is TGCAGTGCTAGAGGACGGAACTATGGCTACACCTTC. It codes for CSARGRNYGYTF.

This clonotype has at least ten counts. The chain employs TRBV19 and TRBJ2-1; TRBD1 matches 8 bases. The trim removed 11 bases at V and 7 bases at J, leaving 13 bases unmatched. Germline V gives CDR1 LNHDA, CDR2 SQIVND (reference sequence). There are 14 residues in the CDR3. The CDR3 DNA follows: TGTGCCTCTAGGGAGACAGGGGTTAGGAATGAGCAGTTCTTC. This translates into CASRETGVRNEQFF.

The gene calls are TRBV7-9 and TRBJ2-7; TRBD2 matches at 11 bases. CDR3 size: 13 residues. With V trimmed by 1 base and J by 11 bases, 4 bases remained unmatched. Germline-derived CDR1 and CDR2 are SEHNR and FQNEAQ (reference sequence). CDR3 bases: TGTGCCAGCAGCTTAGTTCCACTAGCGGGAGAGTACTTC. Protein: CASSLVPLAGEYF.

This chain links TRBV7-2 with TRBJ2-1; D uncertain. Deletions cut 2 bases from V and 11 bases from J, with 10 bases between. CDR1 is SGHTA and CDR2 is FQGNSA in the germline V gene. CDR3 length: 12 amino acids. Written as DNA, the CDR3 is TGTGCCAGCAGCTTACTCGGGCCCCAGCAGTTCTTC. It is translated as CASSLLGPQQFF.

The chain carries TRBV7-8 and TRBJ2-5; 8 bases align to TRBD1. The DNA end lines up better with TRBJ2-7; the J call may be wrong. Per the germline V gene, CDR1 is SGHVS and CDR2 is FQNEAQ. CDR3 size: 14 residues. CDR3 sequence (DNA): TGTGCCAGCAGCGCAAGACAGGGGATCGACGAGCAGTACTTC. This encodes CASSARQGIDEQYF.

The CDR3 loop reads CASSRNWDTEAFF. CDR3 DNA: TGTGCCAGCAGTCGAAATTGGGACACTGAAGCTTTCTTT. V is TRBV6-1 and J is TRBJ1-1, with D uncertain. V lost 5 bases to trimming and J lost 3 bases, with 10 bases between them. In germline, CDR1 is MNHNS, CDR2 SASEGT. The CDR3 spans 13 residues.

The V call is TRBV3-1, the J call TRBJ1-6, with D uncertain. CDR1 and CDR2 (germline): LGHDT, YNNKEL (reference sequence). There are 15 residues in the CDR3. V lost 3 bases to trimming and J lost 0 bases, with 6 bases between them. The CDR3 nucleotides are TGTGCCAGCAGCCAGGTCCGCTCCTATAATTCACCCCTCCACTTT. Protein sequence: CASSQVRSYNSPLHF.

The chain links TRBV7-9 to TRBJ2-1; D unclear. CDR1 is SEHNR and CDR2 is FQNEAQ in the germline V gene (reference sequence). The CDR3 runs 11 residues. The ends were cut back, 4 bases at V and 7 bases at J, with 5 bases in the middle. In nucleotides, the CDR3 is TGTGCCAGCAGCTCCGCTAATGAGCAGTTCTTC. Amino acids: CASSSANEQFF.

The rearrangement links TRBV7-6 to TRBJ2-3, with 7 bases lining up with TRBD1. The length of the CDR3 is 18 residues. The V gene's germline CDR1 is SGHVS and CDR2 FNYEAQ. Trimming took 2 bases from V and 14 from J; bases not matched to a gene: 25. The CDR3 loop is CASSLMRGDRAHTGELYF. In nucleotides, the CDR3 is TGTGCCAGCAGCTTAATGCGCGGAGACAGGGCCCACACCGGGGAGCTGTATTTT.

J is TRBJ2-7 and V is TRBV7-8; no reliable D call. The J call may be wrong; the DNA end is better matched by TRBJ2-1. The CDR3 has 18 amino acids. The germline V gene has CDR1 SGHVS and CDR2 FQNEAQ. CDR3 nucleotide sequence: TGTGCCAGCAGCTTACGTGAGCAGCTCCAGGATCTATACAATGAGCAGTTCTTC. Protein: CASSLREQLQDLYNEQFF.

This chain uses TRBV7-6 with TRBJ2-3, with 12 bases that match TRBD2. The CDR3 is 18 amino acids. Germline trimming cut 2 bases from V and 6 bases from J; bases unmatched to any gene: 12. Germline lookup yields CDR1 SGHVS and CDR2 FNYEAQ. The CDR3 spells CASSLTPRLAGGLDTQYF. The CDR3 DNA reads TGTGCCAGCAGCTTAACCCCCCGCCTAGCGGGAGGGCTTGATACGCAGTATTTT.

The rearrangement joins TRBV7-6 to TRBJ2-5, with D unclear. V gave up 6 bases and J gave up 5 bases, with 13 bases separating them. The germline CDR1 and CDR2 sequences are SGHVS and FNYEAQ. The CDR3 totals 13 residues. The chain's CDR3 is CASSSELVETQYF. In DNA, the CDR3 is TGTGCCAGCAGTAGTGAGCTGGTTGAGACCCAGTACTTC. Full variable domain (missing parts from reference TRBV7-6 and TRBJ2-5): GAGVSQSPRYKVTKRGQDVALRCDPISGHVSLYWYRQALGQGPEFLTYFNYEAQQDKSGLPNDRFSAERPEGSISTLTIQRTEQRDSAMYRCASSSELVETQYFGPGTRLLVL.

This clonotype has a handful of counts. The gene calls are TRBV7-6 and TRBJ2-1, with 9 bases matching TRBD1. Trimming took 0 bases from V and 7 from J; bases not matched to a gene: 7. This CDR3 is 16 amino acids long. CDR1 is SGHVS and CDR2 is FNYEAQ in the germline V gene. As DNA, the CDR3 is TGTGCCAGCAGCTTAGCGGTCGGGACAGGGCTAAATGAGCAGTTCTTC. Protein sequence: CASSLAVGTGLNEQFF.